This T cell receptor beta chain was found in a study of T cell responses to AZD1222 COVID-19 vaccine. Profiling relied on immunoSEQ multiplex PCR, and the TCRdb table lists in-frame clones only, not all of them. The sample holds over 110,000 clones, roughly 90% seen once. As regards this clone: The antigen is unknown.

The study, taken as a whole, reports: The reported proportion of spike-specific TCRs targeting unmutated variant regions was nearly half. Baseline seropositivity occurred in only 5 to 7 AZD1222 recipients. In a largely white British group with more females than males, clonal diversity was possibly underestimated. Two doses of AZD1222 preceded a rise in Spike-specific TCR breadth and depth.

The germline V gene encodes CDR1 SGHAT and CDR2 FQDESV (reference sequence). The V and J ends lost 6 bases and 1 base respectively, with 11 bases between them. The CDR3 spans 14 residues. The chain joins TRBV11-1 to TRBJ2-3; D is unresolved. This TCR was recovered from an adult who received the AZD1222 COVID-19 vaccine. The material sequenced was peripheral blood, taken 28 days after the second AZD1222 dose. Here the CDR3 reads CASRDRLGTDTQYF. The CDR3 bases are TGTGCCAGCAGGGACCGCTTGGGCACAGATACGCAGTATTTT.